This TCR beta chain originates from a study of T cell repertoires in cytomegalovirus infection. A note on this clonotype: Its specificity is not known.

TCRdb re-derived calls from the reads in MiXCR, one entry per CDR3 protein. The sample gives some 700,000 distinct CDR3 sequences, roughly 36% of which show up once; roughly 18% is in the top ten. The CDR3 has 15 amino acids. The V end was cut by 2 bases, the J end by 4 bases, with 17 bases between. The germline gives CDR1 DFQATT, CDR2 SNEGSKA (reference sequence). Findings and limits, study-wide: Pooled public TCR beta family frequency picked out CMV carriers with the relevant HLA.

This sample comprised cultured PBMCs, obtained from culture after CMV antigen stimulation. This TCR came from a human donor in good health (CMV status not recorded). Some clones in this sample may be carry-over from other donors' samples. The chain carries TRBV20-1 and TRBJ2-5; D perhaps matches TRBD1 (5 bases). The CDR3 DNA is TGCAGTGCTAGAACCCTCATGGGGCTTGGAGAGACCCAGTACTTC. Encoded protein: CSARTLMGLGETQYF.